This T cell receptor beta chain is from a study of shared clonotypes between healthy human individuals. Study context: Each donor's CD8 memory used one plate, CD8 naive two, each CD4 subset three.

V dropped 8 bases and J dropped 6 bases, with 7 bases sitting between them. The CDR3 length is 11 residues. Germline-derived CDR1 and CDR2 are SNHLY and FYNNEI. The donors, all of them Caucasian adults, lived in Nashville, Tennessee. At the deep level, the assay was run. The method was immunoSEQ multiplex PCR; TCRdb's version includes in-frame clones alone and lacks a portion of them. The sample consists of about 2.3 million clones, roughly 93% of them appearing once. This TCR was recovered from a man in his late teens or twenties in good health. Some clones in this sample may be carry-over from other donors' samples. The specimen was naive CD4+ T cells from PBMCs. Regarding subset: CD45RA+ positively selected. This chain uses TRBV2 with TRBJ2-2, with D possibly being TRBD2 (5 bases). CDR3: CASGRPGELFF. DNA of the CDR3: TGTGCCAGCGGGAGACCCGGGGAGCTGTTTTTT.